A selection of T cell receptor beta chains follows, all from one sample in a study of identical twins. A single record per CDR3 protein comes from TCRdb applying MiXCR to the 5' RACE reads. This table holds hundreds of thousands of distinct CDR3 sequences, 5.5% to 7% found once. Another study also made use of these data, one on yellow fever vaccine responses in identical twins.

Sequencing was done on a sample of memory (CD45RO+) T cells sorted from blood. These receptors were taken from a woman aged 18-29 years in good health. Both conserved end residues are part of each CDR3. A D gene is named only where the DNA matches it firmly. Clone size is given for some rows only: seen once, a few or many times, or a class if the clone is expanded.

length	V	J	size	D	DNA	CDR3
14	TRBV5-1	TRBJ1-2	many	TRBD1	TGCGCCAGCTCCGTTGGGGACAGGGGGCGAGGCTACACCTTC	CASSVGDRGRGYTF
16	TRBV2	TRBJ2-2	few	TRBD2	TGTGCCAGCAGTCTACCTAGCGGGGGGCACACCGGGGAGCTGTTTTTT	CASSLPSGGHTGELFF
14	TRBV7-8	TRBJ1-6	.	.	TGTGCCAGCAGCTTAGCGGAGACTAATTCACCCCTCCACTTT	CASSLAETNSPLHF
15	TRBV25-1	TRBJ2-7	.	.	TGTGCCAGCAGTGACGGAGGAGGGGTCACCTACGAGCAGTACTTC	CASSDGGGVTYEQYF
17	TRBV2	TRBJ1-1	few	.	TGTGCCAGCAGTGAATCCCATCTAGGGGCTTCAAACACTGAAGCTTTCTTT	CASSESHLGASNTEAFF
19	TRBV25-1	TRBJ2-6	few	TRBD1	TGTGCCAGCAGTGAGGCGCCGGGACAGGACAACTCTGGGGCCAACGTCCTGACTTTC	CASSEAPGQDNSGANVLTF
15	TRBV12-3/TRBV12-4	TRBJ1-6	many	TRBD1	TGTGCCAGCAGTACGGGGACAGGGGTCAATTCACCCCTCCACTTT	CASSTGTGVNSPLHF
15	TRBV7-8	TRBJ2-1	many	.	TGTGCCAGCAGCTTTTTTAGGAGCTCCTACAATGAGCAGTTCTTC	CASSFFRSSYNEQFF
17	TRBV6-5	TRBJ1-2	few	.	TGTGCCAGCAGTTACTCTGGTTACCAACAGGGCTACTATGGCTACACCTTC	CASSYSGYQQGYYGYTF
16	TRBV27	TRBJ2-2	few	TRBD2	TGTGCCAGCAGTTCCTGGACTAGCGGGAACACCGGGGAGCTGTTTTTT	CASSSWTSGNTGELFF
16	TRBV12-3/TRBV12-4	TRBJ2-5	many	TRBD2	TGTGCCAGCAGTCCAGCCGGGACTAGGGGGAAAGAGACCCAGTACTTC	CASSPAGTRGKETQYF
17	TRBV24-1	TRBJ2-1	many	.	TGTGCCACCAGTGATTTTCGCGGTCCTAGGGGCGACAATGAGCAGTTCTTC	CATSDFRGPRGDNEQFF
14	TRBV10-3	TRBJ2-1	many	.	TGTGCCATCAGAAGTGGGGGTAGGCGCGATGAGCAGTTCTTC	CAIRSGGRRDEQFF
17	TRBV11-2	TRBJ1-6	many	.	TGTGCCAGCAGCTTACGTGATCGCGGGGGGCATAATTCACCCCTCCACTTT	CASSLRDRGGHNSPLHF
17	TRBV29-1	TRBJ2-7	many	TRBD2	TGCAGCGTTGTGGGGGAGCTTAGCGGGAGGACCTGGTACGAGCAGTACTTC	CSVVGELSGRTWYEQYF
13	TRBV6-1	TRBJ2-7	many	TRBD1	TGTGCCAGCAGGGGGACAGGGATCTACGAGCAGTACTTC	CASRGTGIYEQYF
16	TRBV7-6	TRBJ2-5	many	.	TGTGCCAGCAGCTTAGAGGTGGGGGGGCCCTCAGAGACCCAGTACTTC	CASSLEVGGPSETQYF
14	TRBV5-1	TRBJ2-1	few	TRBD2	TGCGCCAGCAGCTTGTGGACTAGCGGGGACGAGCAGTTCTTC	CASSLWTSGDEQFF
15	TRBV9	TRBJ1-1	.	.	TGTGCCAGCAGCGTAGTTCCGGGGGCTGTCACTGAAGCTTTCTTT	CASSVVPGAVTEAFF
13	TRBV12-3/TRBV12-4	TRBJ2-2	many	.	TGTGCCAGCAGTCCCCCTGGGCCCGGGGAGCTGTTTTTT	CASSPPGPGELFF
14	TRBV20-1	TRBJ2-5	many	TRBD1	TGCAGTGCTAACGGACAGGGGAGGCAGGAGACCCAGTACTTC	CSANGQGRQETQYF
14	TRBV12-3/TRBV12-4	TRBJ2-7	.	TRBD2	TGTGCCAGCAGTCAGTCGGGGGGTACCTACGAGCAGTACTTC	CASSQSGGTYEQYF
14	TRBV27	TRBJ2-2	once	.	TGTGCCAGCAGTCCTCGGACAGTAGCAAGTCAGCTGTTTTTT	CASSPRTVASQLFF
16	TRBV12-3/TRBV12-4	TRBJ2-5	.	TRBD2	TGTGCCAGCAGTCTGACTAGCGGGAGTGGGGGAGAGACCCAGTACTTC	CASSLTSGSGGETQYF
13	TRBV20-1	TRBJ2-1	.	TRBD2	TGCAGTGCTAGGACTAGCGGGCGGGTTGAGCAGTTCTTC	CSARTSGRVEQFF
14	TRBV12-3/TRBV12-4	TRBJ1-4	.	.	TGTGCCAGCACCCAGGGAGGGAAGGGGGAAAAACTGTTTTTT	CASTQGGKGEKLFF
13	TRBV20-1	TRBJ1-2	.	.	TGCAGTGCTAGAGATTCGACAAGCTATGGCTACACCTTC	CSARDSTSYGYTF
12	TRBV4-1	TRBJ2-1	many	.	TGCGCCAGCAGTGTGATAGACAATGAGCAGTTCTTC	CASSVIDNEQFF
13	TRBV14	TRBJ2-2	few	.	TGTGCCAGCAGCCCCAGGGTAACCGGGGAGCTGTTTTTT	CASSPRVTGELFF
17	TRBV11-2	TRBJ2-3	few	TRBD2	TGTGCCAGCAGCCCGCGGACTAGCGGGGATAGCACAGATACGCAGTATTTT	CASSPRTSGDSTDTQYF
13	TRBV9	TRBJ2-7	few	.	TGTGCCAGCAGCGCAAACACTGGATACGAGCAGTACTTC	CASSANTGYEQYF
15	TRBV6-2/TRBV6-3	TRBJ2-3	many	.	TGTGCCAGCAGTCACCGGACTACTTACACAGATACGCAGTATTTT	CASSHRTTYTDTQYF
15	TRBV7-2	TRBJ1-3	.	.	TGTGCCAGCAGCCATGACAAACCCTCTGGAAACACCATATATTTT	CASSHDKPSGNTIYF
14	TRBV2	TRBJ2-5	few	.	TGTGCCAGCAGTGAGCAAAGTATGAAAGAGACCCAGTACTTC	CASSEQSMKETQYF
15	TRBV5-6	TRBJ2-5	many	TRBD2	TGTGCCAGCAGCTTCGGCGGGGGGGCCAGAGAGACCCAGTACTTC	CASSFGGGARETQYF
14	TRBV7-2	TRBJ2-7	many	TRBD2	TGTGCCAGCAGAGACTCTAGCGGAAAGTACGAGCAGTACTTC	CASRDSSGKYEQYF
13	TRBV20-1	TRBJ2-7	many	TRBD2	TGCAGTGCTACCCTAGCGGGACCCCCCGAGCAGTACTTC	CSATLAGPPEQYF
14	TRBV6-1	TRBJ2-1	.	TRBD2	TGTGCCAGCAGGCCTAGCGGGAGGTTCAATGAGCAGTTCTTC	CASRPSGRFNEQFF
15	TRBV20-1	TRBJ2-3	.	.	TGCAGTGCTAGTGATTGGGAGCGGGGCACAGATACGCAGTATTTT	CSASDWERGTDTQYF
13	TRBV20-1	TRBJ1-1	many	.	TGCAGTGTACCGACAGGTCGGAACACTGAAGCTTTCTTT	CSVPTGRNTEAFF
14	TRBV12-3/TRBV12-4	TRBJ1-5	many	.	TGTGCCAGCAGTTTTGGCAGAGGCAATCAGCCCCAGCATTTT	CASSFGRGNQPQHF
15	TRBV20-1	TRBJ1-1	few	.	TGCAGTGCTAGACCCGTTGAAATACAGGTTGGTGAAGCTTTCTTT	CSARPVEIQVGEAFF
15	TRBV12-3/TRBV12-4	TRBJ2-2	many	.	TGTGCCAGCAGGAACCCGGGACCTTCTATCGGGGAGCTGTTTTTT	CASRNPGPSIGELFF
15	TRBV20-1	TRBJ2-1	many	TRBD2	TGCAGTACAACAACCTCTAGCGGGAGGGTAGATGAGCAGTTCTTC	CSTTTSSGRVDEQFF
15	TRBV12-3/TRBV12-4	TRBJ1-5	.	.	TGTGCCAGCAGCTTAAGAGACCAGCACAATCAGCCCCAGCATTTT	CASSLRDQHNQPQHF
18	TRBV10-1	TRBJ2-2	few	TRBD2	TGCGCCAGCAGTGAGTTGGGGACTAGCCCTCATAGAGCCGGGGAGCTGTTTTTT	CASSELGTSPHRAGELFF
12	TRBV4-1	TRBJ1-1	many	TRBD1	TGCGCCAGCAGCCAGACGGACAGGGAAGCTTTCTTT	CASSQTDREAFF
15	TRBV11-3	TRBJ2-2	.	TRBD1	TGTGCCAGCAGCCCAAACAGGGGTGAAACCGGGGAGCTGTTTTTT	CASSPNRGETGELFF